Reported below is one T cell receptor (beta chain). These data belong to a study of T cell changes during pregnancy in multiple sclerosis. Between the trimmed V and J ends, which lost 4 bases and 0 bases, there was a span of 13 bases. Germline V lookup: CDR1 SEHNR, CDR2 FQNEAQ (reference sequence). The CDR3 sequence is 15 residues long. The protocol was immunoSEQ multiplex PCR, while the TCRdb copy is restricted to in-frame clones and leaves out a portion. Of 40,000 to 45,000 clones in the sample, 88% were seen once. J is TRBJ2-7 and V is TRBV7-9, with D possibly TRBD1 on 5 matching bases. The clonotype was recovered from a female donor in good health, enrolled as a control in a pregnancy study. Sequenced here: CD8+ T cells from peripheral blood mononuclear cells, sampled after pregnancy. The CDR3 protein is CASSSLGRDSYEQYF. The DNA of the CDR3 is TGTGCCAGCAGCTCACTGGGCAGGGACTCCTACGAGCAGTACTTC.